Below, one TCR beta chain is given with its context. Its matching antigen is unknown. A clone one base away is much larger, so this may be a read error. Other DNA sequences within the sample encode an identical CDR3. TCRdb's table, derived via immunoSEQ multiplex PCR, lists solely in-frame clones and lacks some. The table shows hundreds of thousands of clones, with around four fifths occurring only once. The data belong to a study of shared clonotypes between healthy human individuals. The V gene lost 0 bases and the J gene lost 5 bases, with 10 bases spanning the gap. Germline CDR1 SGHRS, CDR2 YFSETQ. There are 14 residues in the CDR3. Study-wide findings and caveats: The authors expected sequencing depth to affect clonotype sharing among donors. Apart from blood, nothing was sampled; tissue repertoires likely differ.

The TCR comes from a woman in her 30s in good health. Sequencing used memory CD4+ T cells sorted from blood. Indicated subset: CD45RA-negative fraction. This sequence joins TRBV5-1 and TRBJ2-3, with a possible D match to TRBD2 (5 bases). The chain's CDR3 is CASSLGTGGDTQYF. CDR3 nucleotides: TGCGCCAGCAGCTTGGGGACCGGAGGAGATACGCAGTATTTT.